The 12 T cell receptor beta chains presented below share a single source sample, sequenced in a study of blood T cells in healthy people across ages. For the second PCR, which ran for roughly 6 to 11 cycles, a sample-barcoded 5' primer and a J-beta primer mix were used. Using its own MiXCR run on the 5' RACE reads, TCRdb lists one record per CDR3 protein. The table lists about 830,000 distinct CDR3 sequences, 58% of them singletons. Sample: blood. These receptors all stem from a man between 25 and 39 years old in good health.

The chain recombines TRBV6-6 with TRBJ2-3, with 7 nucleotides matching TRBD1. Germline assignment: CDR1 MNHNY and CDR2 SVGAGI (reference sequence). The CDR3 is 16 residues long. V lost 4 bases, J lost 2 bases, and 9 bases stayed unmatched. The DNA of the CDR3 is TGTGCCAGCAGTTCCGGGCCCCAGGGGGACACAGATACGCAGTATTTT. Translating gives CASSSGPQGDTDTQYF.

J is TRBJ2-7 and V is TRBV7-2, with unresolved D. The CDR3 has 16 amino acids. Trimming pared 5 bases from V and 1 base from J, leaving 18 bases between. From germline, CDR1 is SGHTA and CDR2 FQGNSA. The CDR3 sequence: CASSHGPTDISYEQYF. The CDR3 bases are TGTGCCAGCAGCCACGGACCGACTGATATTTCCTACGAGCAGTACTTC.

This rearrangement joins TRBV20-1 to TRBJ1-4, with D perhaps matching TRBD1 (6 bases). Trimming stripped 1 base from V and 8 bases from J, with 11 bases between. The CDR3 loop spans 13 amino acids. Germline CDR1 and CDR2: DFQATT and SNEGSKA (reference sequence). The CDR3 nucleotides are TGCAGTGCTAGAGTGGGGGCAGGGGAAAAACTGTTTTTT. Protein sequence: CSARVGAGEKLFF.

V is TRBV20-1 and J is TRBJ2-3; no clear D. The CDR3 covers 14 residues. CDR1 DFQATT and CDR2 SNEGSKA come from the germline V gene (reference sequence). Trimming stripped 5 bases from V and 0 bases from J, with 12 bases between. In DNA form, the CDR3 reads TGCAGTGCTCCCAATAAGGACAGCACAGATACGCAGTATTTT. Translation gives CSAPNKDSTDTQYF.

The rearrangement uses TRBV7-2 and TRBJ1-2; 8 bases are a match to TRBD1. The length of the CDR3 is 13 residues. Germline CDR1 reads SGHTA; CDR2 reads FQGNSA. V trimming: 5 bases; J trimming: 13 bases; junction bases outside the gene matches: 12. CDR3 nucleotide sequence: TGTGCCAGCAGCGCCACAGGGGGATCTATCCTCACCTTC. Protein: CASSATGGSILTF.

For the CDR3, the DNA is TGTGCCAGCAGTCTCCGGACAGGGGGCAATGGCTACACCTTC. Its translation: CASSLRTGGNGYTF. The J gene is TRBJ1-2, the V gene TRBV27; 11 nucleotides line up with TRBD1. V dropped 5 bases and J dropped 6; count of bases not matched to a gene: 5. CDR3 length equals 14 residues. From germline, CDR1 is MNHEY and CDR2 SMNVEV (reference sequence).

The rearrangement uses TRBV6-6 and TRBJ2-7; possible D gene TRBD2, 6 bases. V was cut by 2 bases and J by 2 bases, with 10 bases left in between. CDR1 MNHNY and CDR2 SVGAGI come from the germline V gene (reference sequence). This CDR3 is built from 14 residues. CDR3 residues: CASSYARGAYEQYF. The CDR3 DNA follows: TGTGCCAGCAGTTACGCACGCGGGGCCTACGAGCAGTACTTC.

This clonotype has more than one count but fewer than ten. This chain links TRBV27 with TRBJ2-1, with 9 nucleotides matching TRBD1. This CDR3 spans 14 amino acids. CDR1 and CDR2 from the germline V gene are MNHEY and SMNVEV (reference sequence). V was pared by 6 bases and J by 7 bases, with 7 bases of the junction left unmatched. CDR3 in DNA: TGTGCCAGCAGAACAGGGGGCTTACTTAATGAGCAGTTCTTC. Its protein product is CASRTGGLLNEQFF.

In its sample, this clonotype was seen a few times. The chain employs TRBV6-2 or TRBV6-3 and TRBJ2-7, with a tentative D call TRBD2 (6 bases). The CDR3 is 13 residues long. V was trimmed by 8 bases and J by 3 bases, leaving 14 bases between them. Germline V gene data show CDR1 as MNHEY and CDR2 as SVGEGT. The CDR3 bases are TGTGCCAGCGGAGGGGTCAACAACTACGAGCAGTACTTC. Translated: CASGGVNNYEQYF.

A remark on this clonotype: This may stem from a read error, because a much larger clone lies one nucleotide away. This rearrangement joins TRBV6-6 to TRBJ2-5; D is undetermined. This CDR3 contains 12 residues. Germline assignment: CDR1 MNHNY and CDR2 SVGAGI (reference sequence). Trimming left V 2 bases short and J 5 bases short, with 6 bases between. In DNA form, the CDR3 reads TGTGCCAGCAGTTACCTGAGGGAGACCCAGTACTTC. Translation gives CASSYLRETQYF.

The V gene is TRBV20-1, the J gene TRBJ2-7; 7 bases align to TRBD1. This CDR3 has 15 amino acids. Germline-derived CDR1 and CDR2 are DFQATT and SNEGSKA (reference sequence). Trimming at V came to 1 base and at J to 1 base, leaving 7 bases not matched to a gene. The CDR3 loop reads CSARGMTGFSYEQYF. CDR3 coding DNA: TGCAGTGCTAGAGGGATGACAGGGTTTTCCTACGAGCAGTACTTC.

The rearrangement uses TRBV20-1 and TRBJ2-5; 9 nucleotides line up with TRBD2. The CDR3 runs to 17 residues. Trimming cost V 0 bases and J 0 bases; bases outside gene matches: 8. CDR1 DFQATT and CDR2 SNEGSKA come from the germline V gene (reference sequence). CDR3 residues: CSARDSESGGYQETQYF. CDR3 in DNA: TGCAGTGCTAGAGATTCCGAGAGCGGGGGGTACCAAGAGACCCAGTACTTC.